This TCR beta chain was recorded in a study of shared clonotypes between healthy human individuals. General study points: Among donors, the sharing of clonotypes was expected to be influenced by sequencing depth.

Concerning this clone: What it binds is not known.

Some clones are missing from TCRdb's copy, which holds only in-frame ones; the method was immunoSEQ multiplex PCR. The sample yields 600,000 to 750,000 clones, more than 70% seen once. Germline CDR1 is SGHRS and CDR2 is YFSETQ. V lost 0 bases, J lost 1 base, and 7 bases lay in between. The CDR3 has 14 amino acids. The chain uses TRBV5-1 and TRBJ1-1; no firm D call. The sequence came from a woman in her 30s in good health. The sample taken for sequencing was memory CD4+ T cells sorted from blood. Subset reported: CD45RA-negative fraction. As DNA, the CDR3 is TGCGCCAGCAGCTTGGGGGCAGCGAACACTGAAGCTTTCTTT. Protein: CASSLGAANTEAFF.